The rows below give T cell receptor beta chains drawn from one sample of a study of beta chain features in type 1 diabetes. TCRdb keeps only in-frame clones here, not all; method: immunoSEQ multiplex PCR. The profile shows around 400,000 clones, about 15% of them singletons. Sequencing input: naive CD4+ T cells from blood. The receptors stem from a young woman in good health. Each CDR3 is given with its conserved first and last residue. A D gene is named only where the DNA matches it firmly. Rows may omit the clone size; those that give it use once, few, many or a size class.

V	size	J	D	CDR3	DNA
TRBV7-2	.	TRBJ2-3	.	CASSRPQGDTQYF	TGTGCCAGCAGCAGACCGCAGGGGGATACGCAGTATTTT
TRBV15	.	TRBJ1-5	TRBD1	CATSMGDRGQPQHF	TGTGCCACCAGCATGGGGGACAGGGGTCAGCCCCAGCATTTT
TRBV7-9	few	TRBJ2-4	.	CASSLGGDQNIQYF	TGTGCCAGCAGCTTAGGGGGGGATCAAAACATTCAGTACTTC
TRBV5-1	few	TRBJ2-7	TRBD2	CASSFTSGSTREQYF	TGCGCCAGCAGCTTTACTAGCGGCAGTACTCGGGAGCAGTACTTC
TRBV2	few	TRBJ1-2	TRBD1	CASSVGTVRIGYTF	TGTGCCAGCAGTGTGGGGACAGTGAGGATTGGCTACACCTTC
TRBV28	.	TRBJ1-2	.	CASSLDARSNYGYTF	TGTGCCAGCAGTTTAGATGCGCGGTCTAACTATGGCTACACCTTC
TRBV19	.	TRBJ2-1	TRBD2	CASSKGLGFNEQFF	TGTGCCAGTAGTAAAGGACTAGGTTTCAATGAGCAGTTCTTC
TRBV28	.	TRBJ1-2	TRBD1	CASRFTGTGPYGYTF	TGTGCCAGCAGATTCACCGGGACAGGACCCTATGGCTACACCTTC
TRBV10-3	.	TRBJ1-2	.	CASQGDYGYTF	TGTGCCTCTCAGGGCGACTATGGCTACACCTTC
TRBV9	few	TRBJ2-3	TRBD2	CASSVNSGGPDTQYF	TGTGCCAGCAGCGTCAATAGCGGGGGTCCCGATACGCAGTATTTT
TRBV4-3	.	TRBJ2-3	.	CASSQESGLRDAYF	TGCGCCAGCAGCCAAGAGAGCGGGTTAAGGGATGCGTATTTT
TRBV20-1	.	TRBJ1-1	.	CSARDYGVAFF	TGCAGTGCTAGAGATTACGGGGTGGCTTTCTTT
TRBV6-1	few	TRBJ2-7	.	CASRGKGGYEQYF	TGTGCCTCACGGGGTAAAGGGGGCTACGAGCAGTACTTC
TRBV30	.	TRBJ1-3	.	CAWRSRSPGNTIYF	TGTGCCTGGAGAAGTCGGTCCCCTGGAAACACCATATATTTT
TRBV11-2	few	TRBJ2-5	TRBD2	CASSFRLADRRTQYF	TGTGCCAGCAGCTTTCGCCTAGCGGATCGAAGGACCCAGTACTTC
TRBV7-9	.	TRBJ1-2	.	CASSWEDIYGYTF	TGTGCCAGCAGCTGGGAGGACATTTACGGCTACACCTTC
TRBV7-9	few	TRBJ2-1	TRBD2	CASSLVRAGGHFYNEQFF	TGTGCCAGCAGCTTAGTTAGGGCGGGAGGGCACTTCTACAATGAGCAGTTCTTC
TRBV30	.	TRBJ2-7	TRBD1	CAWSAADRGRYEQYF	TGTGCCTGGAGTGCCGCGGACAGGGGAAGGTACGAGCAGTACTTC
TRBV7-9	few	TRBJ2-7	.	CASSLEGHLAYEQYF	TGTGCCAGCAGCTTAGAGGGACATTTAGCCTACGAGCAGTACTTC
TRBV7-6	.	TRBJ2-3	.	CASSLGGQRTSTDTQYF	TGTGCCAGCAGCTTAGGCGGACAGCGAACTAGCACAGATACGCAGTATTTT
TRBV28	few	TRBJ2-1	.	CASSLRESEQFF	TGTGCCAGCAGTTTGAGGGAGTCTGAGCAGTTCTTC
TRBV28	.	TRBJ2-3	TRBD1	CASSVVTGVSSGDTQYF	TGTGCCAGCAGTGTAGTAACAGGGGTCTCATCGGGGGATACGCAGTATTTT
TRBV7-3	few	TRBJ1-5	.	CASSLRGRNQPQHF	TGTGCCAGCAGCTTAAGGGGCAGGAATCAGCCCCAGCATTTT
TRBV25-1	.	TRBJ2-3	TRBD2	CASSEMGEGRTQYF	TGTGCCAGCAGTGAAATGGGGGAGGGCCGTACGCAGTATTTT
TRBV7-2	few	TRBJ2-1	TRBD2	CASSLGSSGLNYNEQFF	TGTGCCAGCAGCTTAGGGAGTAGCGGGCTCAACTACAATGAGCAGTTCTTC
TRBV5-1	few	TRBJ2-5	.	CASSFRLANQETQYF	TGCGCCAGCAGCTTTCGGCTAGCGAATCAAGAGACCCAGTACTTC
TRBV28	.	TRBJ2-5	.	CASRTRGTQYF	TGTGCCAGCAGGACCCGGGGGACCCAGTACTTC
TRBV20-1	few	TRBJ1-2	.	CSVGGSGYTF	TGCAGTGTGGGGGGAAGTGGCTACACCTTC
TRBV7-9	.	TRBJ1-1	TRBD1	CASSLVGGNRGRGTEAFF	TGTGCCAGCAGCTTAGTAGGGGGGAACAGGGGGCGAGGCACTGAAGCTTTCTTT
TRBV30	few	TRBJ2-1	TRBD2	CAWSVGFSGREFF	TGTGCCTGGAGTGTGGGTTTTAGCGGGAGGGAGTTCTTC
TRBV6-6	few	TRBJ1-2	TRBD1	CASIDRGYIGGYTF	TGTGCCAGCATCGACAGGGGATACATCGGTGGCTACACCTTC
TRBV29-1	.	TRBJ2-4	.	CSVFLLLAKNIQYF	TGCAGCGTTTTCCTTTTGTTAGCCAAAAACATTCAGTACTTC
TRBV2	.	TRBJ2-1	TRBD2	CASSETGGRHEQFF	TGTGCCAGCAGTGAAACGGGAGGGAGACATGAGCAGTTCTTC
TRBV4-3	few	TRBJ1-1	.	CASSSTENTEAFF	TGCGCCAGCAGTTCAACAGAGAACACTGAAGCTTTCTTT
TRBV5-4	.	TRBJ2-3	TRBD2	CASSPGRTSGGSSTDTQYF	TGTGCCAGCAGCCCGGGAAGGACTAGCGGGGGATCTAGCACAGATACGCAGTATTTT
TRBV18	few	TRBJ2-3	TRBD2	CASSLLLARGSTDTQYF	TGTGCCAGCTCACTACTACTAGCGCGGGGGAGCACAGATACGCAGTATTTT
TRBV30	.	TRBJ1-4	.	CAWSVWRDNEKLFF	TGTGCCTGGAGTGTGTGGAGGGATAATGAAAAACTGTTTTTT
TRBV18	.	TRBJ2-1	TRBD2	CASSPSGGDNEQFF	TGTGCCAGCTCACCGAGCGGGGGGGACAATGAGCAGTTCTTC
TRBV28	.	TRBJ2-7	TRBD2	CASSLPLGLAGEQYF	TGTGCCAGCAGTTTGCCCTTGGGACTAGCGGGTGAGCAGTACTTC
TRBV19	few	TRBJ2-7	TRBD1	CASSIIWTGTYEQYF	TGTGCCAGTAGTATTATCTGGACAGGGACCTACGAGCAGTACTTC
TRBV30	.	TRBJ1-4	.	CAWSVERGRGNEKLFF	TGTGCCTGGAGTGTCGAACGGGGCAGGGGTAATGAAAAACTGTTTTTT
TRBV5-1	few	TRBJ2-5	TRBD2	CASSPGLAGGYQETQYF	TGCGCCAGCAGCCCGGGACTAGCGGGAGGGTACCAAGAGACCCAGTACTTC
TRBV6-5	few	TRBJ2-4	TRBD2	CASSYTSGRGNIQYF	TGTGCCAGCAGTTACACTAGCGGGAGAGGGAACATTCAGTACTTC
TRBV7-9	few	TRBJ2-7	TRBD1	CASSLPGQGAYEQYF	TGTGCCAGCAGCCTCCCGGGACAGGGAGCCTACGAGCAGTACTTC
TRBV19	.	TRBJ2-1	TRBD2	CASSIVQAGRVQFF	TGTGCCAGTAGTATAGTTCAAGCGGGACGGGTGCAGTTCTTC
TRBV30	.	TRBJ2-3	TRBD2	CAGGILDTQYF	TGTGCGGGGGGGATACTGGATACGCAGTATTTT